The next 19 T cell receptor beta chains were all read from a single sample in a study of vaccination and CD4 T cells after COVID-19. Specified treatment: approximately 10-day PBMC culture with coronavirus spike peptide pools or control peptides (ViraFEST assay). Antigens of these TCRs are unknown. The study sequenced cultured CD4+ T cell DNA using the Oncomine TCR Beta short-read assay. A single record per CDR3 protein comes from TCRdb applying MiXCR to the PCR reads. The sample comprises 20,000 to 25,000 distinct CDR3 sequences, around 62% of which are singletons, and under 25% rests with the top ten. The source material was CD4+ T cells from blood, cultured in vitro, sampled before SARS-CoV-2 vaccination. The receptors were sampled from a human donor who received a COVID-19 vaccine.

The chain employs TRBV7-3 and TRBJ2-2; D tentatively fits TRBD1 or TRBD2 (5 bases each). Trimming took 5 bases from V and 8 from J, leaving 15 bases between them. The germline gives CDR1 SGHTA, CDR2 FQGTGA. The CDR3 totals 14 residues. The CDR3 loop reads CASSRSRGQGELFF. CDR3 DNA: TGTGCCAGCAGCCGATCCCGGGGCCAAGGGGAGCTGTTTTTT.

V gene TRBV21-1 combines with J gene TRBJ2-2; the D call of TRBD2 is as the table states it, not checked on the DNA. TRBV21-1 is assigned pseudogene status. This CDR3 has 16 amino acids. CDR3 nucleotides: TGTGCCAGCAGCAAATTAACTAGCGGGCGGGCCGGGGAGCTGTTTTTT. As protein: CASSKLTSGRAGELFF.

The chain carries TRBV20-1 and TRBJ1-2; D remains unclear. The CDR3 has 14 residues. Germline-derived CDR1 and CDR2 are DFQATT and SNEGSKA (reference sequence). V lost 0 bases, J lost 0 bases, and 8 bases lay in between. DNA of the CDR3: TGCAGTGCTAGAGATCGAACAGCTAACTATGGCTACACCTTC. It encodes CSARDRTANYGYTF.

V and J are TRBV30 and TRBJ1-6; D is unresolved. The CDR3 runs to 14 residues. V was trimmed by 2 bases and J by 0 bases, leaving 5 bases between them. The germline gives CDR1 GTSNPN, CDR2 SVGIG (reference sequence). This CDR3 is CAWSLSSYNSPLHF. In DNA form, the CDR3 reads TGTGCCTGGAGTCTAAGCTCCTATAATTCACCCCTCCACTTT.

The chain combines TRBV6-1 with TRBJ2-3; D is possibly TRBD2 (5 bases). This CDR3 region has 14 residues. Trimming cost V 6 bases and J 3 bases, with 13 bases left between them. CDR1 and CDR2 from the germline V gene are MNHNS and SASEGT. CDR3: CASRFTRATDTQYF. CDR3 coding DNA: TGTGCCAGCAGGTTCACGAGGGCAACAGATACGCAGTATTTT.

This clonotype was recorded only once. This may stem from a read error, because a much larger clone lies one nucleotide away. V and J are TRBV20-1 and TRBJ1-5; 7 bases match TRBD1. Germline CDR1 DFQATT, CDR2 SNEGSKA (reference sequence). The CDR3 is made up of 16 amino acids. The CDR3: CNAREATGEGNQPQHF. Written as DNA, the CDR3 is TGCAATGCTAGAGAAGCAACAGGGGAGGGCAATCAGCCCCAGCATTTT.

This sequence joins TRBV6-1 and TRBJ2-7; D remains unclear. CDR3 length: 11 amino acids. CDR1 and CDR2 from the germline V gene are MNHNS and SASEGT. V was clipped by 2 bases and J by 7 bases, with 6 bases between them. Here the CDR3 DNA reads TGTGCCAGCAGTGAATTGGGGGAGCAGTACTTC. Residues: CASSELGEQYF.

The V call is TRBV30, the J call TRBJ1-3; D is unresolved. Germline V gives CDR1 GTSNPN, CDR2 SVGIG (reference sequence). The CDR3 is made up of 12 amino acids. V was trimmed by 2 bases and J by 4 bases, leaving 6 bases between them. The CDR3 here is CAWSRAGNTIYF. CDR3 sequence (DNA): TGTGCCTGGAGTCGAGCCGGAAACACCATATATTTT.

This clonotype has only a few counts. The chain employs TRBV20-1 and TRBJ2-4, with TRBD2 identical over 10 bases. The germline V gene encodes CDR1 DFQATT and CDR2 SNEGSKA (reference sequence). With V trimmed by 3 bases and J by 5 bases, 7 bases remained unmatched. The CDR3 spans 15 residues. CDR3 residues: CSASRAGGPQNIQYF. The CDR3 DNA is TGCAGTGCTAGCCGAGCGGGGGGGCCCCAAAACATTCAGTACTTC.

Only a few counts were recorded for this clonotype. The V gene is TRBV20-1, the J gene TRBJ2-4; 11 positions match TRBD1. The CDR3 has 16 amino acids. Germline V gives CDR1 DFQATT, CDR2 SNEGSKA (reference sequence). Trimming took 0 bases from V and 6 from J; bases not matched to a gene: 7. CDR3 nucleotide sequence: TGCAGTGCTAGAGATACCAGGACAGGGGGCGCAAACATTCAGTACTTC. Translated: CSARDTRTGGANIQYF.

The chain recombines TRBV7-9 with TRBJ2-3, with 8 bases identical to TRBD2. CDR3 length equals 15 residues. The V and J ends lost 5 bases and 2 bases, in that order; junction bases with no gene match: 6. Germline V gene sequence: CDR1 SEHNR, CDR2 FQNEAQ (reference sequence). Here the CDR3 reads CASSLVAGNTDTQYF. Here the CDR3 DNA reads TGTGCCAGCAGCCTGGTAGCGGGGAACACAGATACGCAGTATTTT.

The chain combines TRBV19 with TRBJ2-3; D is tentatively TRBD1 or TRBD2 (5 bases each). The CDR3 loop spans 15 amino acids. The V end lost 5 bases, the J end lost 0 bases, and 12 bases lay between the germline ends. Germline-derived CDR1 and CDR2 are LNHDA and SQIVND (reference sequence). The CDR3 region has the DNA TGTGCCAGTAGTGGGACGCCTACTAGCACAGATACGCAGTATTTT. This sequence encodes CASSGTPTSTDTQYF.

This chain connects TRBV4-2 to TRBJ1-2, with 7 nucleotides matching TRBD1. Losses at the gene ends were 4 bases for V and 8 bases for J; bases not matched to a gene: 4. The CDR3 consists of 12 residues. The germline CDR1 and CDR2 sequences are LGHNA and YNFKEQ. This chain's CDR3 is CASSRRQGGYTF. DNA of the CDR3: TGTGCCAGCAGCCGTAGACAGGGCGGCTACACCTTC.

This CDR3 is CASSRTKETQYF. CDR3 nucleotides: TGCGCCAGCAGTCGGACTAAGGAGACCCAGTACTTC. The chain joins TRBV10-2 to TRBJ2-5, with D possibly matching TRBD2 (6 bases). This CDR3 spans 12 amino acids. Germline loops: CDR1 WSHSY, CDR2 SAAADI. V was pared by 5 bases and J by 5 bases, with 9 bases between.

This chain uses TRBV19 with TRBJ1-5, with 8 bases matching TRBD1. The V gene end was trimmed by 6 bases and the J gene end by 4 bases; junction bases not matched to a gene: 14. Germline lookup yields CDR1 LNHDA and CDR2 SQIVND (reference sequence). The CDR3 runs to 17 residues. The CDR3 nucleotides are TGTGCCAGTAGCACCAGACAGGGGAGGGGACAGAATCAGCCCCAGCATTTT. This sequence encodes CASSTRQGRGQNQPQHF.

V usage is TRBV12-3 or TRBV12-4 and J usage is TRBJ1-1, with D perhaps TRBD1 (6 bases). The CDR3 is 14 amino acids. V lost 5 bases, J lost 0 bases, and 10 bases lay in between. The chain's CDR3 is CASSIDRLNTEAFF. The CDR3 DNA is TGTGCCAGCAGTATCGACAGGTTGAACACTGAAGCTTTCTTT.

V gene TRBV4-1 combines with J gene TRBJ1-2, with TRBD1 as a possible D gene (5 bases). Germline CDR1 MGHRA, CDR2 YSYEKL. CDR3 length equals 14 residues. V was clipped by 4 bases and J by 8 bases, with 17 bases between them. CDR3 nucleotide sequence: TGCGCCAGCAGCCCGTGGGTCCAGGGTAGAGGCTACACCTTC. The encoded protein is CASSPWVQGRGYTF.

J is TRBJ2-3 and V is TRBV12-3 or TRBV12-4, with 8 positions matching TRBD2. This CDR3 has 15 residues. The V segment lost 7 bases and the J segment 1 base; nucleotides outside the gene matches: 7. CDR3 DNA: TGTGCCAGCAATCTAAGGGGACTAGGCACAGATACGCAGTATTTT. This sequence encodes CASNLRGLGTDTQYF.

This sequence joins TRBV6-1 and TRBJ2-1; TRBD2 agrees at 7 bases. V lost 5 bases to trimming and J lost 4 bases; unmatched junction nucleotides: 11. The CDR3 is made up of 16 amino acids. Germline V gene data show CDR1 as MNHNS and CDR2 as SASEGT. The CDR3 loop reads CASSSSGETYYNEQFF. The DNA for the CDR3 is TGTGCCAGCAGTAGCAGCGGGGAGACCTATTACAATGAGCAGTTCTTC.